Following are 9 T cell receptor beta chains from one sample sequenced in a study of shared clonotypes between healthy human individuals. This table comes from immunoSEQ multiplex PCR, and its TCRdb copy is limited to in-frame clones, with some not included. The table shows about 490,000 clones, with more than 65% occurring only once. Source material: PBMCs. The receptors here all came from a woman in her thirties or forties in good health. Some clones in this sample may be carry-over from other donors' samples.

The CDR3 DNA follows: TGTGCCAGCCCTCTTCAGAGTCCGGGACTAGTTCTCAGAGATACGCAGTATTTT. This sequence encodes CASPLQSPGLVLRDTQYF. This chain links TRBV2 with TRBJ2-3; the match to TRBD2 covers 8 bases. This CDR3 has 18 residues. Germline V gives CDR1 SNHLY, CDR2 FYNNEI. The V gene end was trimmed by 8 bases and the J gene end by 5 bases; junction bases not matched to a gene: 21.

This sequence joins TRBV30 and TRBJ2-1, with 8 nucleotides matching TRBD2. Germline CDR1 reads GTSNPN; CDR2 reads SVGIG (reference sequence). The V and J ends lost 2 bases and 6 bases, in that order; junction bases with no gene match: 9. The CDR3 consists of 15 residues. Written as DNA, the CDR3 is TGTGCCTGGAGTCCAGGGACTAGGCCCTTCAATGAGCAGTTCTTC. Its protein product is CAWSPGTRPFNEQFF.

J is TRBJ1-2 and V is TRBV18, with unresolved D. This CDR3 spans 15 amino acids. Trimming removed 1 base from V and 0 bases from J, with 9 bases in between. Germline CDR1 reads KGHSH; CDR2 reads LQKENI. CDR3 residues: CASSPRASSNYGYTF. CDR3 DNA sequence: TGTGCCAGCTCACCACGGGCATCTTCTAACTATGGCTACACCTTC.

With respect to this clone: A far bigger clonotype differs at one base, so this is likely a read error. The same CDR3 arises from other DNA sequences in this sample as well. J is TRBJ2-2 and V is TRBV25-1, with 8 bases that match TRBD1. CDR3 length: 14 residues. The germline V gene has CDR1 MGHDK and CDR2 SYGVNS. CDR3 nucleotides: TGTGCCAGCGGGGACAGGATGAACACCGGTGAGCTGTTTTTT. This translates into CASGDRMNTGELFF.

The chain links TRBV30 to TRBJ1-2; 9 nucleotides match TRBD1. V was pared by 4 bases and J by 4 bases, with 13 bases of the junction left unmatched. Germline loops: CDR1 GTSNPN, CDR2 SVGIG (reference sequence). The CDR3 runs 16 residues. CDR3 residues: CAWKRDRAGDSYGYTF. The DNA for the CDR3 is TGTGCCTGGAAGAGGGACAGGGCGGGTGATAGCTATGGCTACACCTTC.

The chain has TRBV5-4 and TRBJ2-7; either TRBD1 or TRBD2 may fit D (5 bases each). V was cut by 4 bases and J by 0 bases, with 14 bases left in between. CDR1 is SGHNT, CDR2 YYREEE, per germline (reference sequence). CDR3 length equals 15 residues. The CDR3 nucleotides read TGTGCCAGCAGCATCGGGACCACTACCTCCTACGAGCAGTACTTC. As protein: CASSIGTTTSYEQYF.

The rearrangement uses TRBV4-1 and TRBJ2-3; 8 bases are shared with TRBD2. V lost 5 bases, J lost 0 bases, and 7 bases stayed unmatched. The CDR3 runs to 16 residues. The V gene's germline CDR1 is MGHRA and CDR2 YSYEKL. CDR3 region: CASSSLAGPSTDTQYF. The CDR3 DNA follows: TGCGCCAGCAGCTCCCTAGCGGGTCCTAGCACAGATACGCAGTATTTT.

This chain joins TRBV28 and TRBJ2-3, with TRBD1 matching over 7 bases. Germline CDR1 and CDR2: MDHEN and SYDVKM. J was trimmed by 0 bases and V by 10 bases; bases with no gene match: 10. CDR3 length: 15 residues. CDR3 residues: CATLPLDRSTDTQYF. The DNA for the CDR3 is TGTGCCACCCTACCTCTGGACAGGAGCACAGATACGCAGTATTTT.

J is TRBJ2-7 and V is TRBV5-8, with 10 bases fitting TRBD2. The junction had 3 bases not matched to a gene; V was cut back by 3 bases and J by 6 bases. From germline, CDR1 is SGHTS and CDR2 YDEGEE. The CDR3 is 13 residues long. CDR3: CASSYQREGEQYF. In nucleotides, the CDR3 is TGTGCCAGCAGCTACCAGCGGGAGGGCGAGCAGTACTTC.